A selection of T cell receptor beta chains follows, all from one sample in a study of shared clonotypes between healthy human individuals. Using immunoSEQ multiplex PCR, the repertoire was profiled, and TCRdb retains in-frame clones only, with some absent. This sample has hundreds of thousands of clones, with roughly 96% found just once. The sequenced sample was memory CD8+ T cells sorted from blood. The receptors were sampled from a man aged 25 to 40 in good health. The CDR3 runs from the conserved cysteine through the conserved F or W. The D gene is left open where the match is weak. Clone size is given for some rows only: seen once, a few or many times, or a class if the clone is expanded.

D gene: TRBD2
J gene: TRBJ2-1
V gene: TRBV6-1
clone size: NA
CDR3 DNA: TGTGCCAGCAGTGAAGCTGGGACTAGCGGGTACAATGAGCAGTTCTTC
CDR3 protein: CASSEAGTSGYNEQFF

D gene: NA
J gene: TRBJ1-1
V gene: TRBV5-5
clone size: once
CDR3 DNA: TGTGCCAGCAGCTTTCGGGGACGAGCTTTCTTT
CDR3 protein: CASSFRGRAFF

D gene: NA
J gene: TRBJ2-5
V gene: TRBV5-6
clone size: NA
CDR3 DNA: TGTGCCAGCAGTTGGAATGAACAAGAGACCCAGTACTTC
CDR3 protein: CASSWNEQETQYF

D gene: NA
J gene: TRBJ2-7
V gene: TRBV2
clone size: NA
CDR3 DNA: TGTGCCAGCAGTGTAGGCCAGGGAAACCCCTACGAGCAGTACTTC
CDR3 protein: CASSVGQGNPYEQYF

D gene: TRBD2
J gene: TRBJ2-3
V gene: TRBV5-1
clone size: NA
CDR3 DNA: TGCGCCAGCAGCTTGGCGGGAGGTCGGACAGATACGCAGTATTTT
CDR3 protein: CASSLAGGRTDTQYF

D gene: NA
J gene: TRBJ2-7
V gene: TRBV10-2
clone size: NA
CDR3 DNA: TGCGCCAGCAGTGGAGAAGGGACCGTTTGGTACGAGCAGTACTTC
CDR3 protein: CASSGEGTVWYEQYF

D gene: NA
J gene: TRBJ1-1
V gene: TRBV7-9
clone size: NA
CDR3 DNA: TGTGCCAGCAGGCTGGGGAACACTGAAGCTTTCTTT
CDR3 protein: CASRLGNTEAFF

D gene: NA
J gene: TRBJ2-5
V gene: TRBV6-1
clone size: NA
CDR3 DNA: TGTGCCAGCAGTGCGGGAGAGACCCAGTACTTC
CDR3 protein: CASSAGETQYF

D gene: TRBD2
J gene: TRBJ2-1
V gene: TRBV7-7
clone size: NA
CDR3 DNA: TGTGCTAGCAGCCAGCTTCCGGGACTAGCGGGAGAACAGCAGTTCTTC
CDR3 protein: CASSQLPGLAGEQQFF

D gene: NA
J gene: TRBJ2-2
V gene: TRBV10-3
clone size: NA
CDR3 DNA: TGTGCCATCAGCCTTAGGAACACCGGGGAGCTGTTTTTT
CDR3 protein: CAISLRNTGELFF

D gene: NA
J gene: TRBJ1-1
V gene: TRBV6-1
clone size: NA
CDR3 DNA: TGTGCCAGCAGTGAAGTTTTTCTAATCTTAGTGAGGACTGAAGCTTTCTTT
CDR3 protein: CASSEVFLILVRTEAFF

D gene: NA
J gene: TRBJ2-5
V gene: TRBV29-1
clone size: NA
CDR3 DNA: TGCAGCGTCCCAGGTCACGAGACCCAGTACTTC
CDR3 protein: CSVPGHETQYF

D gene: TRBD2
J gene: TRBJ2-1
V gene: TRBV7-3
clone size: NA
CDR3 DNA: TGTGCCAGCGGGCTAGCGGGAAGTAATGAGCAGTTCTTC
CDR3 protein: CASGLAGSNEQFF

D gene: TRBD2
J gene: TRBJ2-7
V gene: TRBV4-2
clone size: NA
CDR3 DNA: TGTGCCAGCAGCCGAGAAACTAGCGGGGGGACCTACGAGCAGTACTTC
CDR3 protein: CASSRETSGGTYEQYF

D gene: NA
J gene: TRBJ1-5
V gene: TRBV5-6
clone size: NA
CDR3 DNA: TGTGCCAGCAGCTTGGCAGGGGCTAGCAATCAGCCCCAGCATTTT
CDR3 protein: CASSLAGASNQPQHF

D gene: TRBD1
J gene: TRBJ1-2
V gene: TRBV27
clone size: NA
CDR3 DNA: TGTGCCAGCCAGGGACAGGGGCAAGACTACACCTTC
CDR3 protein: CASQGQGQDYTF

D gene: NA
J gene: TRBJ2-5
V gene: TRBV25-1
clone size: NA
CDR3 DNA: TGTGCCAGCAGTGCCGGGTACGGGGTACAAGAGACCCAGTACTTC
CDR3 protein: CASSAGYGVQETQYF

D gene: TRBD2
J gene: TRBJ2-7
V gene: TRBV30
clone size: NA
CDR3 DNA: TGTGCCTGGACTAGCGGTATCCTCAGCTCCTACGAGCAGTACTTC
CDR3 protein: CAWTSGILSSYEQYF

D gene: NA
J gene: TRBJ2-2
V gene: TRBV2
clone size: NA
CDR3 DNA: TGTGCCAGCACATTAGGGACGAACACCGGGGAGCTGTTTTTT
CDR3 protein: CASTLGTNTGELFF

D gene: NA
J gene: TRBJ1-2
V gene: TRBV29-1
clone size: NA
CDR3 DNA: TGCAGCGTTGATCTTATTCCATCATATGGCTACACCTTC
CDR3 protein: CSVDLIPSYGYTF

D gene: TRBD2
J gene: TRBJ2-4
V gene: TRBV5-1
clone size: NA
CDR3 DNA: TGCGCCAGCAGCTTGGATTTGCGGGAGGGCTGGGCCAAAAACATTCAGTACTTC
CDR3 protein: CASSLDLREGWAKNIQYF

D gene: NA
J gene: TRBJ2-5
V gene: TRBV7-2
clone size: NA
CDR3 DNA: TGTGCCAGCAGCTTAACACCATCGACTAGTAAAGAGACCCAGTACTTC
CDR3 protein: CASSLTPSTSKETQYF

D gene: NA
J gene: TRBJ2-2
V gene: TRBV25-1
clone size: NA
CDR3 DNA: TGTGCCAGCAGCGGAGTCGGCGGGGAGCTGTTTTTT
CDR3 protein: CASSGVGGELFF

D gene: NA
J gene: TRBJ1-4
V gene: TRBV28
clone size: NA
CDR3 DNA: TGTGCCAGCAGGGTTGACATGGGTTTGAGTGAAAAACTGTTTTTT
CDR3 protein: CASRVDMGLSEKLFF

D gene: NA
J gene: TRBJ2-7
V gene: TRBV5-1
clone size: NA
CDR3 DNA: TGCGCCAGCAGAGAGGACTCCTACGAGCAGTACTTC
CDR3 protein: CASREDSYEQYF

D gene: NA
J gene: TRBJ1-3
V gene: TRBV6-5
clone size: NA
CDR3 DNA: TGTGCCAGCAGTTACAGGGGTCCTGGAAACACCATATATTTT
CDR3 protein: CASSYRGPGNTIYF

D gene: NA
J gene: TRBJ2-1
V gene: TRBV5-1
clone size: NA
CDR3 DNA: TGCGCCAGCAGCGGGGGGAGTCGCAGTGAGCAGTTCTTC
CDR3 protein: CASSGGSRSEQFF

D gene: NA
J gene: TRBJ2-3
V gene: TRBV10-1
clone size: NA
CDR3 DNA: TGCGCCAGCAGTGTTAGCGGCTACACAGATACGCAGTATTTT
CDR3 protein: CASSVSGYTDTQYF

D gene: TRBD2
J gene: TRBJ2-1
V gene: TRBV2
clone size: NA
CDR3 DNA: TGTGCCAGCAGTGTCGGGAGGGGGTCCTACAATGAGCAGTTCTTC
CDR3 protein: CASSVGRGSYNEQFF

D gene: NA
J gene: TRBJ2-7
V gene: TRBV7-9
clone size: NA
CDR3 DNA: TGTGCCAGCAGCAGGGTACAGGGTTACGAGCAGTACTTC
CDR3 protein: CASSRVQGYEQYF

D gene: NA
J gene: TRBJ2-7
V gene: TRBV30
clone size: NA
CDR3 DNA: TGTGCCTGGAGTGTATTGTCTGTCTCCCTCTACGAGCAGTACTTC
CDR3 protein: CAWSVLSVSLYEQYF

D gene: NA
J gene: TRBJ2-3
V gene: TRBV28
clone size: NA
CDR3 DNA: TGTGCCAGCAGTTTTTTGTCCGGGAGCCCCAACACAGATACGCAGTATTTT
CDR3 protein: CASSFLSGSPNTDTQYF

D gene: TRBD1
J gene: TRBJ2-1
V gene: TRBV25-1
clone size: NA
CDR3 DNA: TGTGCCAGCAGTGAATCCCGGGACAGGGCGCACAATGAGCAGTTCTTC
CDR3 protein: CASSESRDRAHNEQFF

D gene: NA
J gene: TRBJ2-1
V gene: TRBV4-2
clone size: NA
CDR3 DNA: TGTGCCAGCAGCCCCACGACCAGCAATGAGCAGTTCTTC
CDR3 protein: CASSPTTSNEQFF

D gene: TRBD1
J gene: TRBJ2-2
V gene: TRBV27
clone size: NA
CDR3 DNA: TGTGCCAGCAGTTTAGACAGGGCGCCCCTCACCGGGGAGCTGTTTTTT
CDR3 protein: CASSLDRAPLTGELFF

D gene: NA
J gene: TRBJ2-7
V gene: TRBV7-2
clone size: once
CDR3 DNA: TGTGCCAGCAGCTTGTCGATGGGACTGTTGGGCCACGAGCAGTACTTC
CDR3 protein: CASSLSMGLLGHEQYF

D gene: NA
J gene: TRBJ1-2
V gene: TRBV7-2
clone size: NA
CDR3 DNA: TGTGCCAGCTCAAAGGGGGGAAACTATGGCTACACCTTC
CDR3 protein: CASSKGGNYGYTF

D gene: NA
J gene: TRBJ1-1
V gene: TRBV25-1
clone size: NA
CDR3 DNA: TGTGCCAGCAGTGACTACAGTAACACTGAAGCTTTCTTT
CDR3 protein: CASSDYSNTEAFF

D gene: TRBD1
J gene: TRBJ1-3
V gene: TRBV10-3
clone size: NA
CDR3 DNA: TGTGCCATCGCCGGGACAGGGGGGACTGGAAACACCATATATTTT
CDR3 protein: CAIAGTGGTGNTIYF

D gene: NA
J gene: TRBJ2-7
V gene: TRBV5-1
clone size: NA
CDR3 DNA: TGCGCCAGCAGTTCCGTCGGAGGGCCCTACGAGCAGTACTTC
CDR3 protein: CASSSVGGPYEQYF

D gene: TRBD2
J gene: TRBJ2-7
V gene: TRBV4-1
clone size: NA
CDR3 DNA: TGCGCCAGCAGCCAGGTAGCTAGCGGGAGCTACGAGCAGTACTTC
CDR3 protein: CASSQVASGSYEQYF

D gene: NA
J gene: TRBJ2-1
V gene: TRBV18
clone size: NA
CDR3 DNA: TGTGCCAGCTCACCATCCAGCGTTGAGCAGTTCTTC
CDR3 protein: CASSPSSVEQFF

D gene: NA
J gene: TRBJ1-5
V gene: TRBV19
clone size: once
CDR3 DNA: TGTGCCAGTAGACCCTTAGACGGCTTCAATCAGCCCCAGCATTTT
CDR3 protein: CASRPLDGFNQPQHF

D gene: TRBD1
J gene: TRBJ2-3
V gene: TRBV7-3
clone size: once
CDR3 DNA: TGTGCCAGCAGCTTAGCCCCGGGACAGGGCACAGATACGCAGTATTTT
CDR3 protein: CASSLAPGQGTDTQYF

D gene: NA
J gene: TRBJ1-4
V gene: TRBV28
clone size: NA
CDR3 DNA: TGTGCCAGCAGTACAAAGGAAAAACTGTTTTTT
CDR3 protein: CASSTKEKLFF

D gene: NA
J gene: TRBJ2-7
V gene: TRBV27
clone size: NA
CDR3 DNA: TGTGCCAGCAGTTTAAGGGCGGGCTACGAGCAGTACTTC
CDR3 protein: CASSLRAGYEQYF

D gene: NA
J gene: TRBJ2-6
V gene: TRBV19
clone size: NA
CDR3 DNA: TGTGCCAGTAGTATTTGGGGCGGGACTCGGGCTGGGGCCAACGTCCTGACTTTC
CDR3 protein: CASSIWGGTRAGANVLTF

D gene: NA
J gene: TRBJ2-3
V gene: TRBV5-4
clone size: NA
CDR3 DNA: TGTGCCAGCAGCTTTGACAGACCCAGCACAGATACGCAGTATTTT
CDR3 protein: CASSFDRPSTDTQYF

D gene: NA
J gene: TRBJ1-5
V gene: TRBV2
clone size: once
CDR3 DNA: TGTGCCAGCAGTGACGAACAGGGCCCTAATCAGCCCCAGCATTTT
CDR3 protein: CASSDEQGPNQPQHF

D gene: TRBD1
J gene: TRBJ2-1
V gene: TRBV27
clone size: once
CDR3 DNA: TGTGCCAGCAGTCCGGGACAGAGGGTTCTAAATGAGCAGTTCTTC
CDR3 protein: CASSPGQRVLNEQFF

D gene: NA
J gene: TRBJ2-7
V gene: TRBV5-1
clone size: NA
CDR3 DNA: TGCGCCAGCAGCTTAGGTGCTAGCTTGACCGAGCAGTACTTC
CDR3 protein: CASSLGASLTEQYF

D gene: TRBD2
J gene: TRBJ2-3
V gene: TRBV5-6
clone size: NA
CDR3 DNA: TGTGCCAGCAGATCAGCGGGGGACACAGATACGCAGTATTTT
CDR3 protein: CASRSAGDTDTQYF

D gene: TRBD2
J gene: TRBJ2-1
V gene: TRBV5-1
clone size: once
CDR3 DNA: TGCGCCAGCAGCCCGGGACTAGATGAGCAGTTCTTC
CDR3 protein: CASSPGLDEQFF

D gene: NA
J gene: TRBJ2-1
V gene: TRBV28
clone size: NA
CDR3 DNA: TGTGCCAGCAGTGAACTCTCAGCGGACCGCAGCAATGAGCAGTTCTTC
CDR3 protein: CASSELSADRSNEQFF

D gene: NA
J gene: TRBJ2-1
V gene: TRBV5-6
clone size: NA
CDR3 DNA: TGTGCCAGCAGCTTAGGAGCTAGCTCCTACAATGAGCAGTTCTTC
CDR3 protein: CASSLGASSYNEQFF

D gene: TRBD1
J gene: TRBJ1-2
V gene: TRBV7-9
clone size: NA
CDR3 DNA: TGTGCCAGCAGCTTAAAGTTGATTGGGACAGGGGACTATGGCTACACCTTC
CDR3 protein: CASSLKLIGTGDYGYTF

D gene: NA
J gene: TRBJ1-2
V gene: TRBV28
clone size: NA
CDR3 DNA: TGTGCCAGTCTTCAGGGTCATGGCTACACCTTC
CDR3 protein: CASLQGHGYTF

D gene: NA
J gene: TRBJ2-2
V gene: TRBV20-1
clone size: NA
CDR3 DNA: TGCAGTGCTAGAGCCGGGGAGCTGTTTTTT
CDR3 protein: CSARAGELFF

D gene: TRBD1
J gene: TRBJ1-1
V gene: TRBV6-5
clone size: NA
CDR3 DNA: TGTGCCAGCAGCCTGGGACAGGGAGACACTGAAGCTTTCTTT
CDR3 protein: CASSLGQGDTEAFF